This paragraph covers one TCR beta chain sequence. Its specificity is unknown. Germline assignment: CDR1 DFQATT and CDR2 SNEGSKA (reference sequence). The V end lost 4 bases, the J end lost 0 bases, and 8 bases lay between the germline ends. This CDR3 is built from 13 residues. The record originates from a study of T cell repertoires in cytomegalovirus infection. Study-wide points: Predominance within the ex vivo response was attributable to HLA-C-restricted CMV-specific TCR beta clonotypes.

MiXCR was run by TCRdb on the reads, yielding one entry per CDR3 protein. The sample has some 200,000 distinct CDR3 sequences, more than 9% seen once; the top ten hold roughly 5%. The clonotype comes from a human donor in good health (CMV status not recorded). Some clones in this sample may be carry-over from other donors' samples. Material for sequencing was PBMCs. The chain uses TRBV20-1 and TRBJ2-3, with no clear D. The CDR3 here is CSATRPSTDTQYF. Written as DNA, the CDR3 is TGCAGTGCTACCAGGCCTAGCACAGATACGCAGTATTTT.